This T cell receptor (beta chain) was profiled in a study of post-analysis software for immune sequencing data. Study at large: Disease courses included relapsing-remitting, secondary progressive and progressive-relapsing multiple sclerosis. Study findings and constraints: Normalized Chao1 diversity in multiple sclerosis patients fell significantly below that of controls. In patients, about 5 TRBV segments were more frequent than in controls, with TRBV5-6, TRBV5-1 and TRBV20-1 among them.

cDNA libraries of TCR beta carried unique molecular identifiers. Input amounts of 1 to 10 million T cells were used. These gave approximately 500,000 cDNA molecules, so each molecule approximated one T cell. Each CDR3 protein gets one entry after TCRdb re-called the PCR reads with MiXCR. The sample lists fewer than 850,000 distinct CDR3 sequences, roughly 30% occurring once. This clonotype was seen more than once but under ten times. Its antigen is not identified. The length of the CDR3 is 14 residues. J lost 8 bases, V lost 1 base, and 7 bases had no gene match. Germline V gives CDR1 DFQATT, CDR2 SNEGSKA (reference sequence).

Source material: blood. This chain joins TRBV20-1 and TRBJ2-1, with 8 bases aligning to TRBD2. The sequence derives from a girl between 5 and 17 years old with multiple sclerosis. The CDR3 DNA sequence: TGCAGTGCTAGAGGTAGCGGGATCAGAGATGAGCAGTTCTTC. It codes for CSARGSGIRDEQFF.